A selection of T cell receptor beta chains follows, all from one sample in a study of blood T cell repertoires in COVID-19. TCRdb keeps only in-frame clones here, not all; method: immunoSEQ multiplex PCR. The data hold 200,000 or so clones, with around 77% observed a single time. Sequencing was done on a sample of peripheral blood. The receptor set was obtained from a man in his sixties with active or convalescent COVID-19. The CDR3 runs from the conserved cysteine through the conserved F or W. The D gene is left open where the match is weak. Part of the rows lack a size; the others show once, few, many or a class for expanded clones.

size	length	V	J	D	CDR3	DNA
-	14	TRBV21-1	TRBJ2-7	-	CASSSRVDDYEQYF	TGTGCCAGCAGCAGCCGGGTCGACGACTACGAGCAGTACTTC
-	14	TRBV7-2	TRBJ1-1	-	CASSSRGFDTEAFF	TGTGCCAGCAGTTCAAGGGGATTTGACACTGAAGCTTTCTTT
-	16	TRBV4-1	TRBJ2-1	TRBD2	CASSQAVTSGVDEQFF	TGCGCCAGCAGCCAAGCGGTGACTAGCGGAGTCGATGAGCAGTTCTTC
-	14	TRBV3-1/TRBV3-2	TRBJ2-7	-	CASSQDGSGYEQYF	TGTGCCAGCAGCCAAGACGGTTCGGGCTACGAGCAGTACTTC
-	16	TRBV28	TRBJ1-5	TRBD1	CASSSVGQGSNQPQHF	TGTGCCAGCAGTTCGGTTGGACAGGGTAGCAATCAGCCCCAGCATTTT
-	15	TRBV7-9	TRBJ2-7	-	CASSVLKTPLHEQYF	TGTGCCAGCAGCGTCCTCAAGACACCCTTACACGAGCAGTACTTC
-	13	TRBV4-3	TRBJ1-2	-	CASSDNSNYGYTF	TGCGCCAGCAGCGACAACTCTAACTATGGCTACACCTTC
-	16	TRBV5-1	TRBJ2-3	TRBD1	CASSLAPTGGADTQYF	TGCGCCAGCAGCTTGGCCCCGACAGGGGGGGCAGATACGCAGTATTTT
-	16	TRBV5-1	TRBJ1-1	TRBD1	CASSLGGPTGGTEAFF	TGCGCCAGCAGCCTGGGTGGGCCTACAGGGGGCACTGAAGCTTTCTTT
-	16	TRBV10-1	TRBJ2-5	TRBD2	CARGLDSGRIAETQYF	TGCGCCAGAGGCCTGGATAGCGGGAGAATCGCGGAGACCCAGTACTTC
-	15	TRBV27	TRBJ1-6	-	CASSLGRDSNSPLHF	TGTGCCAGCAGTTTGGGCCGCGACAGCAATTCACCCCTCCACTTT
-	16	TRBV11-2	TRBJ2-3	-	CASSLGLRGSTDTQYF	TGTGCCAGCAGCTTAGGACTTCGGGGGTCTACAGATACGCAGTATTTT
-	15	TRBV15	TRBJ2-7	TRBD1	CATSPFVGQADEQYF	TGTGCCACCAGTCCGTTTGTGGGACAGGCCGACGAGCAGTACTTC
-	13	TRBV13	TRBJ2-5	-	CASRQAREETQYF	TGTGCCAGCAGACAGGCCCGAGAGGAGACCCAGTACTTC
-	14	TRBV27	TRBJ2-7	-	CASSSASTTYEQYF	TGTGCCAGCAGTTCCGCTAGTACGACCTACGAGCAGTACTTC
few	13	TRBV29-1	TRBJ2-7	-	CSVGTDYPYEQYF	TGCAGCGTTGGGACAGACTATCCTTACGAGCAGTACTTC
-	15	TRBV10-3	TRBJ1-6	TRBD1	CAIRRTGEGNSPLHF	TGTGCCATCAGGCGGACAGGGGAGGGGAATTCACCCCTCCACTTT
-	13	TRBV3-1/TRBV3-2	TRBJ2-3	-	CASSPGGTDTQYF	TGTGCCAGCTCCCCCGGGGGCACAGATACGCAGTATTTT
-	13	TRBV18	TRBJ2-7	-	CASSPRRADEQYF	TGTGCCAGCTCACCCAGGAGGGCGGACGAGCAGTACTTC
once	15	TRBV29-1	TRBJ2-3	-	CSVERTGFGTDTQYF	TGCAGCGTTGAGAGAACAGGGTTTGGTACAGATACGCAGTATTTT
once	16	TRBV18	TRBJ2-1	TRBD2	CASSPVTSGTYGEQFF	TGTGCCAGCTCACCAGTGACTAGCGGGACGTATGGTGAGCAGTTCTTC
-	14	TRBV5-1	TRBJ2-7	TRBD1	CASSRDSSSYEQYF	TGCGCCAGCAGCCGGGACAGCTCCTCCTACGAGCAGTACTTC
-	13	TRBV7-3	TRBJ2-5	-	CASSRRNQETQYF	TGTGCCAGCAGCCGGAGGAACCAAGAGACCCAGTACTTC
-	13	TRBV15	TRBJ2-3	-	CATSGPPGDTQYF	TGTGCCACCAGCGGCCCCCCGGGAGATACGCAGTATTTT
once	12	TRBV30	TRBJ1-4	-	CAWSVPGEKLFF	TGTGCCTGGAGTGTACCGGGTGAAAAACTGTTTTTT
-	13	TRBV11-2	TRBJ1-2	-	CASSLDMAVGYTF	TGTGCCAGCAGCTTAGATATGGCGGTTGGCTACACCTTC
-	14	TRBV25-1	TRBJ1-5	-	CASIQVVVDQPQHF	TGTGCCAGCATACAGGTGGTGGTGGATCAGCCCCAGCATTTT
-	19	TRBV28	TRBJ2-2	TRBD2	CASRRPRLAGRANTGELFF	TGTGCCAGCAGACGACCCAGACTAGCGGGCCGCGCGAACACCGGGGAGCTGTTTTTT
few	13	TRBV6-5	TRBJ2-1	TRBD2	CASSTSGRSEQFF	TGTGCCAGCAGTACTAGCGGGAGGAGTGAGCAGTTCTTC
few	14	TRBV19	TRBJ2-2	-	CASTPGTNTGELFF	TGTGCCAGTACCCCGGGGACGAACACCGGGGAGCTGTTTTTT
-	16	TRBV28	TRBJ1-1	-	CASRTGGAGKNTEAFF	TGTGCCAGCAGAACTGGCGGTGCGGGGAAAAACACTGAAGCTTTCTTT
-	17	TRBV6-6	TRBJ2-3	TRBD1	CASSPSGTASFTDTQYF	TGTGCCAGCAGTCCATCCGGGACAGCTAGTTTCACAGATACGCAGTATTTT
few	14	TRBV28	TRBJ2-2	-	CASMNPYETGELFF	TGTGCCAGCATGAACCCTTACGAGACCGGGGAGCTGTTTTTT
-	15	TRBV18	TRBJ1-5	TRBD1	CASSPRQGALQPQHF	TGTGCCAGCTCACCTCGACAGGGGGCTTTGCAGCCCCAGCATTTT
few	13	TRBV9	TRBJ1-5	-	CASSVDQNQPQHF	TGTGCCAGCAGCGTAGATCAGAATCAGCCCCAGCATTTT
-	15	TRBV5-5	TRBJ2-7	-	CASSLNYFLSYEQYF	TGTGCCAGCAGCTTGAATTACTTTTTGTCCTACGAGCAGTACTTC
few	16	TRBV3-1/TRBV3-2	TRBJ2-7	TRBD2	CASSQPGGRSSYEQYF	TGTGCCAGCAGCCAACCGGGCGGGAGGTCCTCATACGAGCAGTACTTC
-	13	TRBV6-1	TRBJ1-5	-	CASSEVGVQPQHF	TGTGCCAGCAGTGAAGTGGGCGTTCAGCCCCAGCATTTT
-	14	TRBV27	TRBJ1-5	-	CASSLTGFNQPQHF	TGTGCCAGCAGTCTTACAGGATTTAATCAGCCCCAGCATTTT
-	13	TRBV7-2	TRBJ2-7	-	CASSLGRAREQYF	TGTGCCAGCAGCTTAGGCAGAGCGAGGGAGCAGTACTTC
-	14	TRBV5-4	TRBJ1-4	-	CASRPGPGKEKLFF	TGTGCCAGCAGGCCGGGCCCAGGGAAGGAAAAACTGTTTTTT
few	15	TRBV24-1	TRBJ1-3	TRBD1	CATSDRGQGGNTIYF	TGTGCCACCAGTGACCGAGGACAGGGTGGAAACACCATATATTTT